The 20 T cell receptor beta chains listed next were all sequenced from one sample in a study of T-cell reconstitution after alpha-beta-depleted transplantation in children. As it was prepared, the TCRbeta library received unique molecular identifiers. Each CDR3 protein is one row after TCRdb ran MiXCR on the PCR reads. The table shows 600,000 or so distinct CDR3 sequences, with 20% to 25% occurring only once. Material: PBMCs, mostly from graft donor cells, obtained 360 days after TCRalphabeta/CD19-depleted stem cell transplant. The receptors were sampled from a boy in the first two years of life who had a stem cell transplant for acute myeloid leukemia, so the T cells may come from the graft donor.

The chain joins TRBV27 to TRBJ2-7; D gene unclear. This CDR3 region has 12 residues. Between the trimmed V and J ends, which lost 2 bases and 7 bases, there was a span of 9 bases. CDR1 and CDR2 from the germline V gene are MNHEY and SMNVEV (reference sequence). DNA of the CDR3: TGTGCCAGCAGTTTAGAACCGGGTGAGCAGTACTTC. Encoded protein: CASSLEPGEQYF.

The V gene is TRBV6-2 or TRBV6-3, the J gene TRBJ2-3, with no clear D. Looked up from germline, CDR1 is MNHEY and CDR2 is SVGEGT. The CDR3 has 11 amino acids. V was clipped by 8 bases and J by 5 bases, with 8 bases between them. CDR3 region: CASGRLDTQYF. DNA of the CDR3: TGTGCCAGCGGCCGACTAGATACGCAGTATTTT.

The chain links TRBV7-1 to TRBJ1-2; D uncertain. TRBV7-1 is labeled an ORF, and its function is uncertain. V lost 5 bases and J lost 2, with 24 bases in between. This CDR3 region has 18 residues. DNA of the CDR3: TGTGCCAGCAGCCCAAGGATCGAGGGCGGAACCCTCAACTATGGCTACACCTTC. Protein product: CASSPRIEGGTLNYGYTF.

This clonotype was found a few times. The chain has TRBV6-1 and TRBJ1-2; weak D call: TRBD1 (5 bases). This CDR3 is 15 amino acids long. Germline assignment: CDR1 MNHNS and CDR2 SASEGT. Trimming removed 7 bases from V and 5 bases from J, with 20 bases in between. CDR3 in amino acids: CASTVYRNGAYGYTF. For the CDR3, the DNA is TGTGCCAGCACGGTATACAGGAACGGGGCTTATGGCTACACCTTC.

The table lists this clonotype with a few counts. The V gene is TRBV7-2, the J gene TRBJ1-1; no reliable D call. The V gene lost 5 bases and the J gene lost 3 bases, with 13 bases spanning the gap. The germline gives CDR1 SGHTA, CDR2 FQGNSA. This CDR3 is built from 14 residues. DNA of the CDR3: TGTGCCAGCAGCCTCGTTACACCTTACACTGAAGCTTTCTTT. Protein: CASSLVTPYTEAFF.

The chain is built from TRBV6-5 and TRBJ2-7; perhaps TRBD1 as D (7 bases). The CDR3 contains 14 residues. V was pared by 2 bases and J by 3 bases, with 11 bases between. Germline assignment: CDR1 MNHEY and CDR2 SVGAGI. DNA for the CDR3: TGTGCCAGCAGTTACCGGGGGACAGACTACGAGCAGTACTTC. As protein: CASSYRGTDYEQYF.

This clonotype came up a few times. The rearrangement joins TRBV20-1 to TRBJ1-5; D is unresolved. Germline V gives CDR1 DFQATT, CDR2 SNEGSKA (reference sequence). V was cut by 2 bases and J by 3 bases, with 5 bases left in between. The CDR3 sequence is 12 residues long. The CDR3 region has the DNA TGCAGTGCTAGACGGCTCAATCAGCCCCAGCATTTT. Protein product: CSARRLNQPQHF.

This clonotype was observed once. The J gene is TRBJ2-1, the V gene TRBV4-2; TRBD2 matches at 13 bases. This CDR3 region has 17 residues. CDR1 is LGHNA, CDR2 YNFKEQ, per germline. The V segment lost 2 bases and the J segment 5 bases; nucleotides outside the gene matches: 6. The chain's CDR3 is CASSQLPLAGGHNEQFF. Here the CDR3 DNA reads TGTGCCAGCAGCCAACTCCCACTAGCGGGGGGGCACAATGAGCAGTTCTTC.

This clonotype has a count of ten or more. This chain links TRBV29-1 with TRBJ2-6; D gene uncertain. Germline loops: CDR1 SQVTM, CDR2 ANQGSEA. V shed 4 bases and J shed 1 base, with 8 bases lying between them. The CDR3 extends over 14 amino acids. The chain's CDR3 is CSVAYRSGANVLTF. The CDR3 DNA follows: TGCAGCGTTGCTTATAGGTCTGGGGCCAACGTCCTGACTTTC.

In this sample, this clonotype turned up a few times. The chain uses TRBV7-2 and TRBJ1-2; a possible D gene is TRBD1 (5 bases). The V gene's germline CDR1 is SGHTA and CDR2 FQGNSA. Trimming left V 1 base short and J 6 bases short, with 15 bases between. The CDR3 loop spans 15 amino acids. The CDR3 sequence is CASSLEAGEGNGYTF. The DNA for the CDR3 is TGTGCCAGCAGCTTAGAGGCGGGGGAGGGGAATGGCTACACCTTC.

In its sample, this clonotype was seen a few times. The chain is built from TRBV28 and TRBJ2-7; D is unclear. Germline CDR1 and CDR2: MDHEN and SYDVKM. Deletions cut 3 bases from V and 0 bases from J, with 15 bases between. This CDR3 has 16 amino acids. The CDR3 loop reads CASSFAGRPSSYEQYV. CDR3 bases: TGTGCCAGCAGTTTCGCCGGCAGGCCGAGCTCCTACGAGCAGTACGTC.

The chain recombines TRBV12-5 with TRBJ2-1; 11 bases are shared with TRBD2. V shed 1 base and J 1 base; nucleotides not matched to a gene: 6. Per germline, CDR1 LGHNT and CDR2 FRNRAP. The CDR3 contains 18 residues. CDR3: CASGLGLAGGASYNEQFF. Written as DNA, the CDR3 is TGTGCTAGTGGTTTGGGCCTAGCGGGGGGTGCTTCCTACAATGAGCAGTTCTTC. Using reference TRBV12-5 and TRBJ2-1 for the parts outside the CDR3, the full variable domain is DARVTQTPRHKVTEMGQEVTMRCQPILGHNTVFWYRQTMMQGLELLAYFRNRAPLDDSGMPKDRFSAEMPDATLATLKIQPSEPRDSAVYFCASGLGLAGGASYNEQFFGPGTRLTVL.

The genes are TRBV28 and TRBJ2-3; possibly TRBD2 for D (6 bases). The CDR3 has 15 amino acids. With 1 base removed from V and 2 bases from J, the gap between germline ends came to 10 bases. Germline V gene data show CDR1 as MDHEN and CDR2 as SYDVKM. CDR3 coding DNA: TGTGCCAGCAGTTTATTGGGACTCAACACAGATACGCAGTATTTT. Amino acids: CASSLLGLNTDTQYF.

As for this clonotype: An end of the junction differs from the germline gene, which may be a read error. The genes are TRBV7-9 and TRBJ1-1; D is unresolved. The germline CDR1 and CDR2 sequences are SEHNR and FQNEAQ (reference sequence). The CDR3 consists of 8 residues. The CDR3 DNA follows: TGTGCCAGCAGCCACCTGATTTTT. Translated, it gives CASSHLIF.

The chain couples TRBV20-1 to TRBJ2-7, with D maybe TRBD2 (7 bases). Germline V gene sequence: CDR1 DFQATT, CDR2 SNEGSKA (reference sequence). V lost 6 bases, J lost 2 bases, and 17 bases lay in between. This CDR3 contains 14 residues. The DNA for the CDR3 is TGCAGTGCCCCGTTAAGGGGGGGGGCCTACGAGCAGTACTTC. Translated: CSAPLRGGAYEQYF.

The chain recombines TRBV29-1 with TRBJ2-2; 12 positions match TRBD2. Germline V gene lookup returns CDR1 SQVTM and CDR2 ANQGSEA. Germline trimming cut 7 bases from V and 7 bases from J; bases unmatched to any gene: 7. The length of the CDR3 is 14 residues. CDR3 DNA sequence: TGCAGCGCCCTACTAGCGGGGGGAGTCGGGGAGCTGTTTTTT. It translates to CSALLAGGVGELFF.

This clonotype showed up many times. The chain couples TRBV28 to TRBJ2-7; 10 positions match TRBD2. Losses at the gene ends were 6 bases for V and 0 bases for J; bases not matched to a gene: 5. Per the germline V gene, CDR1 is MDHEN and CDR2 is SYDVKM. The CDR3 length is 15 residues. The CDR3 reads CASRSTSGASYEQYV. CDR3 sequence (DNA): TGTGCCAGCAGATCTACTAGCGGGGCCTCCTACGAGCAGTACGTC.

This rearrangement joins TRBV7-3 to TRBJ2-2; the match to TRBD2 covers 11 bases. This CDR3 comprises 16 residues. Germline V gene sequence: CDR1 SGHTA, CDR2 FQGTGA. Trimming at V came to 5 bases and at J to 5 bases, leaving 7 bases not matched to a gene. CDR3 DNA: TGTGCCAGCAGCAATAGCGGGGGGGCCTTAACCGGGGAGCTGTTTTTT. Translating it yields CASSNSGGALTGELFF.

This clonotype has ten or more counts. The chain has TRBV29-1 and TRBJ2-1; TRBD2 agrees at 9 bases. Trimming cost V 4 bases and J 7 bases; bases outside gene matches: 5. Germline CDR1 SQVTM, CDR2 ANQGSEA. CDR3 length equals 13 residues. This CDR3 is CSVASGALNEQFF. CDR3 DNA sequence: TGCAGCGTTGCTAGCGGGGCCTTAAATGAGCAGTTCTTC.

The CDR3 DNA is TGCAGTGCTAGAGTTGACAGTTGGACCTCGGTAGCCCAGTACTTC. Translation: CSARVDSWTSVAQYF. V gene TRBV20-1 combines with J gene TRBJ2-5; TRBD1 is a possible D gene (5 bases). Trimming pared 1 base from V and 9 bases from J, leaving 21 bases between. The CDR3 spans 15 residues. Germline CDR1 DFQATT, CDR2 SNEGSKA (reference sequence).